This T cell receptor (beta chain) was identified in a study of shared clonotypes between healthy human individuals. Overall study: The study used three CD4 naive, three CD4 memory, two CD8 naive and one CD8 memory plate per donor.

Regarding the study as a whole: Rarefaction gave evidence that sorted-subset sequencing remained incomplete despite large depth. Only a few donors were included, so the genetic and exposure-history diversity represented was limited.

This clone was detected only once. Its specificity is not known. The same CDR3 is also encoded by other DNA sequences in this sample. Trimming took off 0 bases at V and 2 bases at J, with 8 bases between the two ends. Per the germline V gene, CDR1 is SGDLS and CDR2 is YYNGEE. The CDR3 contains 14 residues. Measured with immunoSEQ multiplex PCR; TCRdb has only the in-frame clones, and not every one. The repertoire consists of approximately 1.5 million clones, with 95% to 99% occurring once and the leading ten covering less than 0.55%. The specimen sequenced was naive CD4+ T cells sorted from blood. The subset is: CD45RA+ positively selected. The rearrangement uses TRBV9 and TRBJ2-5; unclear D gene. This TCR was recovered from a man aged 25-45 years in good health. The DNA of the CDR3 is TGTGCCAGCAGCGTAGGTGGCTATCAAGAGACCCAGTACTTC. Protein product: CASSVGGYQETQYF.